A selection of T cell receptor beta chains follows, all from one sample in a study of response to subunit inactivated influenza vaccine. One entry per CDR3 protein results from TCRdb running MiXCR on the RT-PCR reads. Of about 520,000 distinct CDR3 sequences listed, 25% are singletons. This specimen was CD4+ T cells sorted from PBMCs, taken around 5 days after vaccination. These receptors were obtained from a man aged 50 to 60 who received an inactivated influenza vaccine. CDR3s include the opening cysteine and the closing phenylalanine or tryptophan. Each record gives: J gene, clone size, D gene, V gene, CDR3 DNA, CDR3 protein. D genes are given only for firm matches. Part of the rows lack a size; the others show once, few, many or a class for expanded clones.

J gene: TRBJ1-1
clone size: .
D gene: .
V gene: TRBV11-2
CDR3 DNA: TGTGCCAGCAGCCCCAGGACGTTAATGAACACTGAAGCTTTCTTT
CDR3 protein: CASSPRTLMNTEAFF

J gene: TRBJ2-3
clone size: few
D gene: .
V gene: TRBV5-1
CDR3 DNA: TGCGCCAGCAGCACAGGGCTGATCACAGATACGCAGTATTTT
CDR3 protein: CASSTGLITDTQYF

J gene: TRBJ2-1
clone size: few
D gene: .
V gene: TRBV4-3
CDR3 DNA: TGCGCCAGCAGCCAAGATTACGCGGACCCGGAGGGGAATAAGCAGTTCTTC
CDR3 protein: CASSQDYADPEGNKQFF

J gene: TRBJ2-5
clone size: .
D gene: .
V gene: TRBV5-1
CDR3 DNA: TGCGCCAGCAGCTTGGCCGGCCTCGGGGAGACCCAGTACTTC
CDR3 protein: CASSLAGLGETQYF

J gene: TRBJ2-3
clone size: many
D gene: .
V gene: TRBV20-1
CDR3 DNA: TGCAGTGGACGGATCACAGATACGCAGTATTTT
CDR3 protein: CSGRITDTQYF

J gene: TRBJ2-5
clone size: few
D gene: .
V gene: TRBV15
CDR3 DNA: TGTGCCACCAGCAGGAACGCCCAAGAGACCCAGTACTTC
CDR3 protein: CATSRNAQETQYF

J gene: TRBJ2-2
clone size: many
D gene: TRBD1
V gene: TRBV28
CDR3 DNA: TGTGCCAGCAGCAAGATGACAGGGTTGTCCGGGGAGCTGTTTTTT
CDR3 protein: CASSKMTGLSGELFF

J gene: TRBJ1-1
clone size: .
D gene: .
V gene: TRBV12-3/TRBV12-4
CDR3 DNA: TGTGCCAGCAGTTTCGGGGCCACTGAAGCTTTCTTT
CDR3 protein: CASSFGATEAFF

J gene: TRBJ2-5
clone size: few
D gene: TRBD2
V gene: TRBV12-3/TRBV12-4
CDR3 DNA: TGTGCCAGCTCCCCGACTAGCGGGGCCCGAGAGACCCAGTACTTC
CDR3 protein: CASSPTSGARETQYF

J gene: TRBJ2-6
clone size: .
D gene: .
V gene: TRBV4-1
CDR3 DNA: TGCGCCAGCAGCCAAGACCCCAGGGCGGGGGCCAACGTCCTGACTTTC
CDR3 protein: CASSQDPRAGANVLTF

J gene: TRBJ2-7
clone size: .
D gene: .
V gene: TRBV29-1
CDR3 DNA: TGCAGCGTTGGACAGGATGATTTACGTGAGCAGTACTTC
CDR3 protein: CSVGQDDLREQYF

J gene: TRBJ2-7
clone size: .
D gene: TRBD1
V gene: TRBV10-3
CDR3 DNA: TGTGCCATCAGGGGACAGGGGAACCCCTACGAGCAGTACTTC
CDR3 protein: CAIRGQGNPYEQYF

J gene: TRBJ2-5
clone size: few
D gene: TRBD2
V gene: TRBV20-1
CDR3 DNA: TGCAGTGCTAGGAGGGCGGGAGAAGGAGAGACCCAGTACTTC
CDR3 protein: CSARRAGEGETQYF

J gene: TRBJ1-5
clone size: .
D gene: .
V gene: TRBV27
CDR3 DNA: TGTGCCAGCAGTTTAGAGCGGACCGGGAATCAGCCCCAGCATTTT
CDR3 protein: CASSLERTGNQPQHF

J gene: TRBJ2-7
clone size: few
D gene: TRBD2
V gene: TRBV29-1
CDR3 DNA: TGCAGCGTCCCCGGGACTAGGGGCTACGAGCAGTACTTC
CDR3 protein: CSVPGTRGYEQYF

J gene: TRBJ1-6
clone size: .
D gene: .
V gene: TRBV4-2
CDR3 DNA: TGTGCCAGCAGCCAAGATGTGGCGGCGATCGGCTCACCCCTCCACTTT
CDR3 protein: CASSQDVAAIGSPLHF

J gene: TRBJ1-2
clone size: few
D gene: TRBD1
V gene: TRBV5-1
CDR3 DNA: TGCGCCAGCAGCTTGAACAGGGGAAATGGCTACACCTTC
CDR3 protein: CASSLNRGNGYTF

J gene: TRBJ2-1
clone size: .
D gene: .
V gene: TRBV28
CDR3 DNA: TGTGCCAGCGGTCTCCCGGGCAATGAGCAGTTCTTC
CDR3 protein: CASGLPGNEQFF

J gene: TRBJ1-4
clone size: .
D gene: .
V gene: TRBV7-9
CDR3 DNA: TGTGCCAGCAGCTTATACCAGACTAATGAAAAACTGTTTTTT
CDR3 protein: CASSLYQTNEKLFF

J gene: TRBJ2-2
clone size: many
D gene: .
V gene: TRBV12-3/TRBV12-4
CDR3 DNA: TGTGCCAGCACCCAAGTCTTGAACACCGGGGAGCTGTTTTTT
CDR3 protein: CASTQVLNTGELFF

J gene: TRBJ2-1
clone size: .
D gene: .
V gene: TRBV6-4
CDR3 DNA: TGTGCCAGCAGAATGGACAACTCCTACAATGAGCAGTTCTTC
CDR3 protein: CASRMDNSYNEQFF

J gene: TRBJ2-7
clone size: many
D gene: TRBD1
V gene: TRBV7-2
CDR3 DNA: TGTGCCAGCAGCTTAGGGACAGGACCCTACGAGCAGTACTTC
CDR3 protein: CASSLGTGPYEQYF

J gene: TRBJ2-7
clone size: few
D gene: TRBD1
V gene: TRBV28
CDR3 DNA: TGTGCCAGCAGTTTATTCGGTCGATGGGGACAGGGGGTATCCTACGAGCAGTACTTC
CDR3 protein: CASSLFGRWGQGVSYEQYF

J gene: TRBJ2-5
clone size: few
D gene: TRBD2
V gene: TRBV5-1
CDR3 DNA: TGCGCCAGCAAGCGGCGACTAGCGGGGGAAGAGACCCAGTACTTC
CDR3 protein: CASKRRLAGEETQYF

J gene: TRBJ1-1
clone size: few
D gene: .
V gene: TRBV25-1
CDR3 DNA: TGTGCCAGCAACAGACAGACAGCTCTCGAGGGTGTAGCTTTCTTT
CDR3 protein: CASNRQTALEGVAFF

J gene: TRBJ2-1
clone size: .
D gene: .
V gene: TRBV6-2/TRBV6-3
CDR3 DNA: TGTGCCAGCAGTTATTGGGAGAGCTCCTACAATGAGCAGTTCTTC
CDR3 protein: CASSYWESSYNEQFF

J gene: TRBJ2-1
clone size: once
D gene: TRBD2
V gene: TRBV10-1
CDR3 DNA: TGCGCCACCCGACTAGCGGGACATGATGAGCAGTTCTTC
CDR3 protein: CATRLAGHDEQFF

J gene: TRBJ2-6
clone size: .
D gene: TRBD1
V gene: TRBV3-1
CDR3 DNA: TGTGCCAGCAGCGCAACCGGACAGGGAGCTTCTGGGGCCAACGTCCTGACTTTC
CDR3 protein: CASSATGQGASGANVLTF

J gene: TRBJ2-5
clone size: few
D gene: TRBD1
V gene: TRBV20-1
CDR3 DNA: TGCAGTGCTAGAGACCCGAATCGACAGGGAGTTTTAGAGACCCAGTACTTC
CDR3 protein: CSARDPNRQGVLETQYF

J gene: TRBJ2-3
clone size: .
D gene: .
V gene: TRBV9
CDR3 DNA: TGTGCCAGCAGCGTAGGCTGGGCCCCACTCACAGATACGCAGTATTTT
CDR3 protein: CASSVGWAPLTDTQYF

J gene: TRBJ2-5
clone size: few
D gene: .
V gene: TRBV6-1
CDR3 DNA: TGTGCCAGCAGCGGGGGTCCTGGAGAGACCCAGTACTTC
CDR3 protein: CASSGGPGETQYF

J gene: TRBJ2-3
clone size: once
D gene: TRBD1
V gene: TRBV15
CDR3 DNA: TGTGCCACCAGCAGAGATAGCGGGACAGGGGTGTCAGATACGCAGTATTTT
CDR3 protein: CATSRDSGTGVSDTQYF

J gene: TRBJ2-2
clone size: .
D gene: TRBD2
V gene: TRBV4-2
CDR3 DNA: TGTGCCAGCAGCCAAGATATACGGGGGGACACCGGGGAGCTGTTTTTT
CDR3 protein: CASSQDIRGDTGELFF

J gene: TRBJ1-3
clone size: once
D gene: .
V gene: TRBV7-2
CDR3 DNA: TGTGCCAGCAGCTTGCGAAGGGGGGAAAACACCATATATTTT
CDR3 protein: CASSLRRGENTIYF

J gene: TRBJ2-7
clone size: .
D gene: .
V gene: TRBV2
CDR3 DNA: TGTGCCAGCAGGAGGACTTCCTACGAGCAGTACTTC
CDR3 protein: CASRRTSYEQYF

J gene: TRBJ2-7
clone size: few
D gene: .
V gene: TRBV5-1
CDR3 DNA: TGCGCCAGCAGCTCCGGGTCCCTTGGTGAGCAGTACTTC
CDR3 protein: CASSSGSLGEQYF

J gene: TRBJ1-1
clone size: .
D gene: .
V gene: TRBV12-3/TRBV12-4
CDR3 DNA: TGTGCCAGCAGTTTCCGGGAGGTGGCTTTCTTT
CDR3 protein: CASSFREVAFF

J gene: TRBJ1-3
clone size: .
D gene: .
V gene: TRBV6-1
CDR3 DNA: TGTGCCAGCAGGCCCCTGGGGACTTCTGGAAACACCATATATTTT
CDR3 protein: CASRPLGTSGNTIYF

J gene: TRBJ2-5
clone size: few
D gene: TRBD2
V gene: TRBV12-3/TRBV12-4
CDR3 DNA: TGTGCCAGCACCCCAGCAAAGGGACTAGCTTTGGAGACCCAGTACTTC
CDR3 protein: CASTPAKGLALETQYF

J gene: TRBJ2-1
clone size: .
D gene: .
V gene: TRBV30
CDR3 DNA: TGTGCCTGGAGTGCCTCTGTTAGCTCCTACAATGAGCAGTTCTTC
CDR3 protein: CAWSASVSSYNEQFF

J gene: TRBJ2-7
clone size: once
D gene: .
V gene: TRBV5-5
CDR3 DNA: TGTGCCAGCAGCCTCTCTTTGGGGGACACCTACGAGCAGTACTTC
CDR3 protein: CASSLSLGDTYEQYF

J gene: TRBJ2-1
clone size: .
D gene: TRBD1
V gene: TRBV6-4
CDR3 DNA: TGTGCCAGCAGCGGGGGACAGGGCGGTGAGCAGTTCTTC
CDR3 protein: CASSGGQGGEQFF

J gene: TRBJ2-5
clone size: few
D gene: .
V gene: TRBV11-2
CDR3 DNA: TGTGCCAGCAGCTTTAGTCCGGCTGACCGAGAGACCCAGTACTTC
CDR3 protein: CASSFSPADRETQYF

J gene: TRBJ2-1
clone size: few
D gene: TRBD2
V gene: TRBV6-2/TRBV6-3
CDR3 DNA: TGTGCCAGCAGTTACGGACTAGCCTACAATGAGCAGTTCTTC
CDR3 protein: CASSYGLAYNEQFF

J gene: TRBJ2-7
clone size: many
D gene: .
V gene: TRBV12-3/TRBV12-4
CDR3 DNA: TGTGCCAGCAGTCCCCGGGACATTACCTACGAGCAGTACTTC
CDR3 protein: CASSPRDITYEQYF

J gene: TRBJ1-5
clone size: many
D gene: .
V gene: TRBV12-3/TRBV12-4
CDR3 DNA: TGTGCCAGCTCCATGGCAGGGACTAGCAATCAGCCCCAGCATTTT
CDR3 protein: CASSMAGTSNQPQHF

J gene: TRBJ2-3
clone size: .
D gene: TRBD2
V gene: TRBV10-2
CDR3 DNA: TGCGCCAGCAGTGTGACTAGCGGGGGGTCGGATACGCAGTATTTT
CDR3 protein: CASSVTSGGSDTQYF

J gene: TRBJ2-3
clone size: .
D gene: .
V gene: TRBV21-1
CDR3 DNA: TGTGCCAGCAAAATCGTCGACAGGGGGCAAGCGGGAAAGACAGATACGCAGTATTTT
CDR3 protein: CASKIVDRGQAGKTDTQYF

J gene: TRBJ2-3
clone size: few
D gene: .
V gene: TRBV5-1
CDR3 DNA: TGCGCCAGCAGCCGGGCGGTATCCAGCACAGATACGCAGTATTTT
CDR3 protein: CASSRAVSSTDTQYF

J gene: TRBJ2-2
clone size: many
D gene: .
V gene: TRBV29-1
CDR3 DNA: TGCAGCGTTGAGAAGGGAACCGGGGAGCTGTTTTTT
CDR3 protein: CSVEKGTGELFF

J gene: TRBJ1-5
clone size: .
D gene: .
V gene: TRBV3-1
CDR3 DNA: TGTGCCAGCAGCGACAACGGGGTCAATCAGCCCCAGCATTTT
CDR3 protein: CASSDNGVNQPQHF

J gene: TRBJ1-2
clone size: few
D gene: TRBD1
V gene: TRBV4-3
CDR3 DNA: TGCGCCAGCAGCCAGGGATACATGACAGGGAACGCGTTTTTTTACACCTTC
CDR3 protein: CASSQGYMTGNAFFYTF

J gene: TRBJ1-1
clone size: few
D gene: .
V gene: TRBV11-2
CDR3 DNA: TGTGCCAGCAGCCGGGGAAGGGCTGAAGCTTTCTTT
CDR3 protein: CASSRGRAEAFF

J gene: TRBJ1-6
clone size: .
D gene: .
V gene: TRBV7-2
CDR3 DNA: TGTGCCAGCAGCTTAAGGAGGAACCATTCACCCCTCCACTTT
CDR3 protein: CASSLRRNHSPLHF

J gene: TRBJ2-6
clone size: few
D gene: .
V gene: TRBV10-3
CDR3 DNA: TGTGCCATCGGTTGGGGATTGGGGGCCAACGTCCTGACTTTC
CDR3 protein: CAIGWGLGANVLTF

J gene: TRBJ2-1
clone size: few
D gene: .
V gene: TRBV10-3
CDR3 DNA: TGTGCCATCAGTAGACAGGGACTGAGCTCCTACAATGAGCAGTTCTTC
CDR3 protein: CAISRQGLSSYNEQFF

J gene: TRBJ1-4
clone size: few
D gene: .
V gene: TRBV5-4
CDR3 DNA: TGTGCCAGCAGCTTGCAGGGTAGAAAACTGTTTTTT
CDR3 protein: CASSLQGRKLFF

J gene: TRBJ1-5
clone size: .
D gene: .
V gene: TRBV27
CDR3 DNA: TGTGCCAGCAGTACCCGGGGGATCGGCCAGCCCCAGCATTTT
CDR3 protein: CASSTRGIGQPQHF

J gene: TRBJ2-1
clone size: many
D gene: TRBD2
V gene: TRBV12-3/TRBV12-4
CDR3 DNA: TGTGCCAGCAGTTTAGGGGGGCTAGCGGGAGTAAACAATGAGCAGTTCTTC
CDR3 protein: CASSLGGLAGVNNEQFF